These 27 T cell receptor beta chains came from one sample sequenced in a study of blood T cell repertoires in COVID-19. Clones were sequenced by immunoSEQ multiplex PCR, and TCRdb holds only the in-frame ones, with some missing. The table lists 160,000 or so clones, around 84% of them singletons. Source material: PBMCs or T cells enriched from blood (not recorded which). Every receptor here comes from a woman between 45 and 60 years old who had recovered from COVID-19.

The chain uses TRBV6-1 and TRBJ1-2; D not certain. Germline V gene sequence: CDR1 MNHNS, CDR2 SASEGT. V lost 1 base, J lost 3 bases, and 6 bases lay in between. The CDR3 contains 13 residues. CDR3 region: CASSEGLDYGYTF. In DNA form, the CDR3 reads TGTGCCAGCAGTGAAGGGCTGGACTATGGCTACACCTTC.

V is TRBV19 and J is TRBJ1-5; D gene uncertain. Germline-derived CDR1 and CDR2 are LNHDA and SQIVND (reference sequence). Trimming left V 4 bases short and J 3 bases short, with 13 bases between. The CDR3 is made up of 15 amino acids. CDR3 in DNA: TGTGCCAGTAGTAGGCAGGATGGTGACAATCAGCCCCAGCATTTT. Protein product: CASSRQDGDNQPQHF.

The chain uses TRBV11-3 and TRBJ1-4, with 9 bases matching TRBD1. The trim removed 1 base at V and 8 bases at J, leaving 5 bases unmatched. This CDR3 comprises 15 residues. CDR1 SGHNT and CDR2 YENEEA come from the germline V gene. CDR3 in amino acids: CASSLAGTGYEKLFF. For the CDR3, the DNA is TGTGCCAGCAGCTTAGCCGGGACAGGGTACGAAAAACTGTTTTTT.

This clone was counted a single time. This chain connects TRBV4-3 to TRBJ2-6; D not certain. From germline, CDR1 is LGHNA and CDR2 YSLEER. V dropped 4 bases and J dropped 1 base, with 11 bases sitting between them. The CDR3 contains 16 residues. This CDR3 is CASSLNRGSGANVLTF. CDR3 nucleotides: TGCGCCAGCAGCCTAAATAGAGGTTCTGGGGCCAACGTCCTGACTTTC.

Comments on this clone: Other DNA sequences in the same sample also yield this CDR3. The genes are TRBV9 and TRBJ2-1, with D unresolved. Per the germline V gene, CDR1 is SGDLS and CDR2 is YYNGEE. The germline V and J ends were trimmed by 0 bases and 4 bases, with 8 bases remaining between them. There are 14 residues in the CDR3. CDR3 protein: CASSVGSPYNEQFF. As DNA, the CDR3 is TGTGCCAGCAGCGTAGGTTCCCCTTACAATGAGCAGTTCTTC.

The rearrangement joins TRBV7-3 to TRBJ1-1, with TRBD1 matching 7 bases. The ends lost 5 bases at V and 6 bases at J; junction bases unmatched: 12. The CDR3 spans 15 residues. Germline V gene data show CDR1 as SGHTA and CDR2 as FQGTGA. CDR3 in amino acids: CASSKRGRGESEAFF. CDR3 coding DNA: TGTGCCAGCAGCAAAAGGGGGCGGGGAGAATCTGAAGCTTTCTTT.

This sequence joins TRBV10-1 and TRBJ1-1, with 8 bases matching TRBD1. Losses at the gene ends were 4 bases for V and 4 bases for J; bases not matched to a gene: 8. Germline V lookup: CDR1 WNHNN, CDR2 SYGVQD (reference sequence). The CDR3 loop spans 15 amino acids. The CDR3 region is CASSGQGARGTEAFF. The DNA of the CDR3 is TGCGCCAGCAGTGGGCAGGGGGCGCGGGGCACTGAAGCTTTCTTT.

The chain couples TRBV7-2 to TRBJ1-3; possibly TRBD1 for D (5 bases). The germline V gene encodes CDR1 SGHTA and CDR2 FQGNSA. The CDR3 has 16 amino acids. The V end was cut by 4 bases, the J end by 4 bases, with 17 bases between. CDR3 residues: CASSSPPGLEGNTIYF. CDR3 nucleotide sequence: TGTGCCAGCAGCTCGCCCCCGGGACTAGAAGGAAACACCATATATTTT.

J is TRBJ2-3 and V is TRBV4-2; D is possibly TRBD1 (5 bases). CDR3 length equals 16 residues. Germline CDR1 and CDR2: LGHNA and YNFKEQ. Trimming shortened V by 1 base and J by 1 base, and 12 bases separated the two germline ends. CDR3 DNA: TGTGCCAGCAGCCAAGCCCCAGGGCCACGCACAGATACGCAGTATTTT. This encodes CASSQAPGPRTDTQYF.

The rearrangement links TRBV6-5 to TRBJ2-3; D is unresolved. The CDR3 has 12 amino acids. V gave up 4 bases and J gave up 2 bases, with 4 bases separating them. Germline CDR1 is MNHEY and CDR2 is SVGAGI. The CDR3 region is CASSSSTDTQYF. Here the CDR3 DNA reads TGTGCCAGCAGTTCTTCCACAGATACGCAGTATTTT.

CDR3 sequence (DNA): TGTGCCATCGGAGATGGCGGAACGAACACTGAAGCTTTCTTT. Its translation: CAIGDGGTNTEAFF. The chain links TRBV10-3 to TRBJ1-1; D gene unclear. CDR3 length: 14 amino acids. V gave up 8 bases and J gave up 1 base, with 14 bases separating them. Germline V gene sequence: CDR1 ENHRY, CDR2 SYGVKD.

This clone was counted at least ten times. This sequence joins TRBV12-2 and TRBJ1-5; TRBD1 is the table's D call and was not checked against the DNA. TRBV12-2 is a pseudogene. CDR3 length: 16 amino acids. CDR3 sequence (DNA): TGTGCAAGTCGCTTAATCACCAGACAGGGGGATCAGCCCCAGCATTTT. This sequence encodes CASRLITRQGDQPQHF.

This clone turned up a few times. V gene TRBV5-1 combines with J gene TRBJ1-4; no firm D call. CDR1 and CDR2 from the germline V gene are SGHRS and YFSETQ. This CDR3 comprises 16 residues. Deletions cut 4 bases from V and 2 bases from J, with 15 bases between. The DNA for the CDR3 is TGCGCCAGCAGCCAACGGGTCCGAGGGACTAATGAAAAACTGTTTTTT. Translation gives CASSQRVRGTNEKLFF.

The rearrangement joins TRBV28 to TRBJ2-7, with 7 positions matching TRBD2. The germline gives CDR1 MDHEN, CDR2 SYDVKM. The trim removed 2 bases at V and 0 bases at J, leaving 4 bases unmatched. This CDR3 spans 15 amino acids. CDR3 residues: CASSLMASGSYEQYF. The CDR3 bases are TGTGCCAGCAGTTTAATGGCTAGCGGCTCCTACGAGCAGTACTTC.

The count of this clone is one. J is TRBJ1-1 and V is TRBV18; 7 bases line up with TRBD1. V was pared by 4 bases and J by 5 bases, with 13 bases of the junction left unmatched. Germline-derived CDR1 and CDR2 are KGHSH and LQKENI. The CDR3 consists of 16 residues. The CDR3, as DNA: TGTGCCAGCTCACAGTCTATACAGGGGCTTAGTACTGAAGCTTTCTTT. Translated, it gives CASSQSIQGLSTEAFF. Supplemented by reference TRBV18 and TRBJ1-1, the full variable domain reads NAGVMQNPRHLVRRRGQEARLRCSPMKGHSHVYWYRQLPEEGLKFMVYLQKENIIDESGMPKERFSAEFPKEGPSILRIQQVVRGDSAAYFCASSQSIQGLSTEAFFGQGTRLTVV.

With regard to this clone: The sample contains more than one DNA sequence encoding this CDR3. This chain links TRBV19 with TRBJ2-3; D gene unclear. The V end was cut by 1 base, the J end by 1 base, with 6 bases between. In germline, CDR1 is LNHDA, CDR2 SQIVND (reference sequence). This CDR3 contains 14 residues. This chain's CDR3 is CASSIGLGTDTQYF. The CDR3 nucleotides are TGTGCCAGTAGTATAGGGCTAGGCACAGATACGCAGTATTTT.

This clone was observed once. The chain combines TRBV2 with TRBJ2-3, with 8 positions matching TRBD2. The CDR3 totals 14 residues. Germline V gene lookup returns CDR1 SNHLY and CDR2 FYNNEI. With 5 bases clipped from V and 0 bases from J, the junction kept 1 base outside the gene matches. The chain's CDR3 is CASSIAGSTDTQYF. Here the CDR3 DNA reads TGTGCCAGCAGTATAGCGGGGAGCACAGATACGCAGTATTTT.

This chain uses TRBV3-1 (or the pseudogene TRBV3-2) with TRBJ2-7, with 7 nucleotides matching TRBD2. Germline V gene data show CDR1 as LGHDT and CDR2 as YNNKEL (reference sequence). The CDR3 has 13 amino acids. The J segment lost 6 bases and the V segment lost 0 bases, leaving 2 bases of the junction unmatched. For the CDR3, the DNA is TGTGCCAGCAGCCAAGATGGGAGGGGCGAGCAGTACTTC. It is translated as CASSQDGRGEQYF.

This sequence joins TRBV7-2 and TRBJ2-3; 8 positions match TRBD2. Germline assignment: CDR1 SGHTA and CDR2 FQGNSA. V shed 0 bases, J shed 4 bases, and the junction held 9 bases outside the gene matches. The CDR3 consists of 17 residues. CDR3 in amino acids: CASSLAGTGGRADTQYF. In DNA form, the CDR3 reads TGTGCCAGCAGCTTAGCGGGCACGGGGGGGCGGGCAGATACGCAGTATTTT.

The rearrangement uses TRBV19 and TRBJ1-2; 9 positions agree with TRBD1. V lost 6 bases to trimming and J lost 8 bases; unmatched junction nucleotides: 7. CDR1 is LNHDA and CDR2 is SQIVND in the germline V gene (reference sequence). The CDR3 is 13 amino acids. The CDR3 loop is CASSATGGFGYTF. The CDR3 DNA sequence: TGTGCCAGTAGCGCGACAGGGGGGTTCGGCTACACCTTC.

This chain uses TRBV19 with TRBJ1-1; 8 bases line up with TRBD1. This CDR3 contains 14 residues. Germline values: CDR1 LNHDA, CDR2 SQIVND (reference sequence). Germline trimming cut 6 bases from V and 0 bases from J; bases unmatched to any gene: 3. The CDR3 protein is CASSRQGMNTEAFF. The DNA for the CDR3 is TGTGCCAGTAGCCGACAGGGGATGAACACTGAAGCTTTCTTT.

The table lists this clone with a few counts. The CDR3 DNA follows: TGTGCCAGCAGCCAAGGGGGCCAGGAGGGGGAGACCCAGTACTTC. Its protein product is CASSQGGQEGETQYF. V usage is TRBV4-2 and J usage is TRBJ2-5; D is possibly TRBD2 (6 bases). The germline V and J ends were trimmed by 1 base and 5 bases, with 14 bases remaining between them. The CDR3 extends over 15 amino acids. Germline CDR1 and CDR2: LGHNA and YNFKEQ.

This chain joins TRBV30 and TRBJ1-2; 7 nucleotides agree with TRBD1. CDR3 length: 14 residues. The ends lost 4 bases at V and 8 bases at J; junction bases unmatched: 13. The germline V gene encodes CDR1 GTSNPN and CDR2 SVGIG (reference sequence). The CDR3 loop is CAWIHPDRDEGYTF. In DNA form, the CDR3 reads TGTGCCTGGATACACCCCGACAGGGATGAGGGCTACACCTTC.

The chain employs TRBV7-2 and TRBJ2-1, with TRBD2 as a possible D gene (5 bases). This CDR3 has 13 residues. From germline, CDR1 is SGHTA and CDR2 FQGNSA. The V and J ends lost 5 bases and 10 bases respectively, with 15 bases between them. The chain's CDR3 is CASSPSGGYEQFF. CDR3 nucleotides: TGTGCCAGCAGCCCCAGCGGTGGTTACGAGCAGTTCTTC.

The chain uses TRBV7-9 and TRBJ2-7; tentatively, D is TRBD1 (5 bases). Germline V gene data show CDR1 as SEHNR and CDR2 as FQNEAQ (reference sequence). CDR3 length: 16 residues. Trimming stripped 4 bases from V and 6 bases from J, with 22 bases between. CDR3: CASSSMYGPPGIEQYF. The DNA of the CDR3 is TGTGCCAGCAGCTCCATGTATGGGCCCCCAGGGATCGAGCAGTACTTC.

This chain joins TRBV2 and TRBJ1-2, with D unresolved. The germline V gene has CDR1 SNHLY and CDR2 FYNNEI. The CDR3 is 15 amino acids. V lost 0 bases and J 7 bases, leaving 15 bases between the germline ends. CDR3 DNA: TGTGCCAGCAGTGAAGCGCGGGCGGGCCAGCGTGGCTACACCTTC. This sequence encodes CASSEARAGQRGYTF.

The chain combines TRBV19 with TRBJ1-3; D not certain. Trimming removed 3 bases at V and 4 bases at J, with 7 bases between. The germline V gene encodes CDR1 LNHDA and CDR2 SQIVND (reference sequence). There are 13 residues in the CDR3. CDR3 nucleotides: TGTGCCAGTAGTATTAACAGAGGAAACACCATATATTTT. It is translated as CASSINRGNTIYF. Filled out from reference TRBV19 and TRBJ1-3, the complete variable domain reads DGGITQSPKYLFRKEGQNVTLSCEQNLNHDAMYWYRQDPGQGLRLIYYSQIVNDFQKGDIAEGYSVSREKKESFPLTVTSAQKNPTAFYLCASSINRGNTIYFGEGSWLTVV.